This section outlines one T cell receptor (beta chain) sequence together with its context. Individuals who donated were healthy Caucasians from Russia aged about 6 to 100. Drawing of peripheral blood yielded 8.5 to 10 milliliters from each donor. The sample belongs to a study of blood T cells in healthy people across ages. Trimming took 3 bases from V and 0 from J; bases not matched to a gene: 5. CDR3 length: 15 residues. Germline loops: CDR1 SGHRS, CDR2 YFSETQ. For the second PCR, which ran for about 6 to 11 cycles, a sample-barcoded 5' primer and a J-beta primer mix were used. All cDNA molecules were each tagged by a template-switch adaptor with 12 random nucleotides. Sequencing yielded, for each sample, at least 3 million paired-end reads carrying CDR3. In TCRdb, the 5' RACE reads were re-called with MiXCR into one record per CDR3 protein. Of fewer than 2,000,000 distinct CDR3 sequences in the sample, about 31% were seen once.

The TCR was taken from a woman aged 25 to 39 in good health. V is TRBV5-1 and J is TRBJ2-5, with 7 bases lining up with TRBD2. Sequencing was done on a sample of blood. In DNA, the CDR3 is TGCGCCAGCAGCTGGAAGGGGACTAACCAAGAGACCCAGTACTTC. Amino acid sequence: CASSWKGTNQETQYF.